One and the same sample provided the 9 T cell receptor beta chains below, sequenced in a study of blood T cell repertoires in COVID-19. Assay used: immunoSEQ multiplex PCR; TCRdb lists only in-frame clones, some missing. The sample records around 300,000 clones, approximately 85% being singletons. Sequenced material: peripheral blood. These receptors all come from a young man with active or convalescent COVID-19.

V usage is TRBV13 and J usage is TRBJ1-2; D might be TRBD1 (6 bases). V shed 0 bases and J shed 4 bases, with 12 bases lying between them. The germline V gene encodes CDR1 PRHDT and CDR2 FYEKMQ (reference sequence). The CDR3 is made up of 15 amino acids. The CDR3 reads CASSLGMGHTYGYTF. CDR3 nucleotide sequence: TGTGCCAGCAGCTTAGGCATGGGACATACCTATGGCTACACCTTC.

This sequence joins TRBV25-1 and TRBJ2-7, with D possibly TRBD1 on 6 matching bases. Germline CDR1 reads MGHDK; CDR2 reads SYGVNS. The CDR3 length is 15 residues. The V gene lost 4 bases and the J gene lost 4 bases, with 17 bases spanning the gap. The CDR3 bases are TGTGCCAGCAGTGCAACATCGGACAGATTTTACGAGCAGTACTTC. As protein: CASSATSDRFYEQYF.

This rearrangement joins TRBV2 to TRBJ2-7, with D possibly TRBD2 on 6 matching bases. With 6 bases removed from V and 0 bases from J, the gap between germline ends came to 12 bases. Germline V gene data show CDR1 as SNHLY and CDR2 as FYNNEI. This CDR3 comprises 14 residues. This chain's CDR3 is CASRVGGISYEQYF. The CDR3 DNA reads TGTGCCAGCAGGGTTGGGGGGATCTCCTACGAGCAGTACTTC.

The V gene is TRBV6-6, the J gene TRBJ2-5; 11 bases line up with TRBD1. The germline V gene encodes CDR1 MNHNY and CDR2 SVGAGI (reference sequence). The trim removed 1 base at V and 5 bases at J, leaving 6 bases unmatched. The CDR3 has 16 residues. CDR3 residues: CASSYYGQGAWETQYF. DNA for the CDR3: TGTGCCAGCAGTTACTACGGACAGGGGGCTTGGGAGACCCAGTACTTC.

This sequence joins TRBV6-5 and TRBJ1-2; tentative D call: TRBD1 (6 bases). The V end lost 6 bases, the J end lost 0 bases, and 14 bases lay between the germline ends. CDR3 length: 15 amino acids. Germline V gene sequence: CDR1 MNHEY, CDR2 SVGAGI. The CDR3 loop reads CASRGYRVANYGYTF. In DNA, the CDR3 is TGTGCCAGCAGGGGCTACAGGGTAGCTAACTATGGCTACACCTTC.

The chain uses TRBV19 and TRBJ1-2; 7 nucleotides align to TRBD1. This CDR3 is 13 amino acids long. V lost 5 bases and J lost 8; bases outside the gene matches: 8. Germline CDR1 LNHDA, CDR2 SQIVND (reference sequence). In DNA, the CDR3 is TGTGCCAGTAGTGCACGACAGGGCGGCGGCTACACCTTC. This codes for CASSARQGGGYTF.

This clone was picked up a small number of times. V usage is TRBV12-5 and J usage is TRBJ2-2; D perhaps matches TRBD1 (5 bases). The germline V and J ends were trimmed by 5 bases and 5 bases, with 12 bases remaining between them. This CDR3 is built from 14 residues. Per germline, CDR1 LGHNT and CDR2 FRNRAP. DNA for the CDR3: TGTGCTAGTGGTCCCAGGGTAGAAACCGGGGAGCTGTTTTTT. Residues: CASGPRVETGELFF.

The rearrangement joins TRBV7-9 to TRBJ2-5; 10 bases agree with TRBD1. V shed 4 bases, J shed 6 bases, and the junction held 8 bases outside the gene matches. Per germline, CDR1 SEHNR and CDR2 FQNEAQ (reference sequence). The CDR3 length is 15 residues. CDR3 residues: CASSSTTGGGKTQYF. In DNA, the CDR3 is TGTGCCAGCAGCTCTACGACAGGGGGCGGAAAGACCCAGTACTTC. Looking up the rest from reference TRBV7-9 and TRBJ2-5 gives the full variable domain: DTGVSQNPRHKITKRGQNVTFRCDPISEHNRLYWYRQTLGQGPEFLTYFQNEAQLEKSRLLSDRFSAERPKGSFSTLEIQRTEQGDSAMYLCASSSTTGGGKTQYFGPGTRLLVL.

The J gene is TRBJ2-5, the V gene TRBV28, with 9 bases matching TRBD1. J was trimmed by 5 bases and V by 6 bases; bases with no gene match: 7. There are 14 residues in the CDR3. Germline V gene lookup returns CDR1 MDHEN and CDR2 SYDVKM. The CDR3 DNA reads as TGTGCCAGCAGCCGGGACAGGGAACGGGAGACCCAGTACTTC. This translates into CASSRDRERETQYF.